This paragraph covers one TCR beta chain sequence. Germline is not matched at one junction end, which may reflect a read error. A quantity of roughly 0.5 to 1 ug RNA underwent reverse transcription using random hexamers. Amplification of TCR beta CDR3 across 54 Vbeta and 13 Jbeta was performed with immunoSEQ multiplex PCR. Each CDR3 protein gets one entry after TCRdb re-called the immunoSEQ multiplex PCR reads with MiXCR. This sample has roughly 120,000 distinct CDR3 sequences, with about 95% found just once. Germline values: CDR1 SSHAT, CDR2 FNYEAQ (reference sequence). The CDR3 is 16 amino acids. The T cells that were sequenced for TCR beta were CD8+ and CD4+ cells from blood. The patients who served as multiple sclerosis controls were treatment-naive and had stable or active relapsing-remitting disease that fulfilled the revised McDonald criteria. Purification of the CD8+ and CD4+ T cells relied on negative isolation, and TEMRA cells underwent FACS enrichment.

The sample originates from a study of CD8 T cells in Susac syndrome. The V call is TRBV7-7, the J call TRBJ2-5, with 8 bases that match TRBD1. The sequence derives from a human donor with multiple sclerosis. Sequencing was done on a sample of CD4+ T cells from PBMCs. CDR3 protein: CASSSIMGQDRETQYF. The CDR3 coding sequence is TGTGCTAGCAGCTCCATAATGGGACAGGATAGGGAGACCCAGTACTTC.